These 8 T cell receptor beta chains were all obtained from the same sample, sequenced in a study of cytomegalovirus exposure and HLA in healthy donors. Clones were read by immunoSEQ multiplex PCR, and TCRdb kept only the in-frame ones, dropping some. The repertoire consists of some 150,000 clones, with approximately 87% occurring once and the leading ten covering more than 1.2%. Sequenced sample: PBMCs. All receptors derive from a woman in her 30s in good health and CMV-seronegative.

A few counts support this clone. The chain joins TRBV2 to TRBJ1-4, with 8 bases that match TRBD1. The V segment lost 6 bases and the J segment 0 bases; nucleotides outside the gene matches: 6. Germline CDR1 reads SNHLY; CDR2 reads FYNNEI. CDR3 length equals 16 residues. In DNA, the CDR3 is TGTGCCAGCAGCGGACAGGGACGGGCAACTAATGAAAAACTGTTTTTT. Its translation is CASSGQGRATNEKLFF.

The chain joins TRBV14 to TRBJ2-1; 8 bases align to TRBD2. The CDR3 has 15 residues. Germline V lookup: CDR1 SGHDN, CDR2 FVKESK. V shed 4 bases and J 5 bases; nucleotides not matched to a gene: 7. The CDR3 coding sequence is TGTGCCAGCAGCCCTATAGCGGGAACCAACAATGAGCAGTTCTTC. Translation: CASSPIAGTNNEQFF.

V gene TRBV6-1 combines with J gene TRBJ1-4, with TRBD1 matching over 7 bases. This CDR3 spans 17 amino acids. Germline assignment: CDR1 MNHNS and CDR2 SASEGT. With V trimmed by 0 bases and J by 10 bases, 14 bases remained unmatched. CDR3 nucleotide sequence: TGTGCCAGCAGTGAAGCGCTAAGTACAGGGGAGATCGGAAAACTGTTTTTT. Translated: CASSEALSTGEIGKLFF.

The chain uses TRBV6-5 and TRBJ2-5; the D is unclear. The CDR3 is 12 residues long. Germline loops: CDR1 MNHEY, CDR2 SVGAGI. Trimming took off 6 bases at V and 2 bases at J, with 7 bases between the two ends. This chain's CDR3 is CASSNSQETQYF. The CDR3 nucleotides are TGTGCCAGCAGCAACTCTCAAGAGACCCAGTACTTC.

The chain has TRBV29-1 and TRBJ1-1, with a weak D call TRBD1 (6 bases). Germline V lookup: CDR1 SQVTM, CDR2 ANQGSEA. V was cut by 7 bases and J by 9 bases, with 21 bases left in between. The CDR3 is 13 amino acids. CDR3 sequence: CSATEQGLSQAFF. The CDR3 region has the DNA TGCAGCGCTACCGAACAGGGTCTTTCCCAAGCTTTCTTT.

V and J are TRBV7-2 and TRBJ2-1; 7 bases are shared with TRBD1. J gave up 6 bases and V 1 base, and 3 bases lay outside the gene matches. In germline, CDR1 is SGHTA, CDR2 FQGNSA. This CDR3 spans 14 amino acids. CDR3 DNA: TGTGCCAGCAGCTTAGTCGGACAGGTCAATGAGCAGTTCTTC. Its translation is CASSLVGQVNEQFF.

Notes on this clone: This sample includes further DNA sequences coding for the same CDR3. The CDR3 nucleotides read TGTGCCAGTAGTATAGGGCCGAACACTGAAGCTTTCTTT. Its protein product is CASSIGPNTEAFF. The chain couples TRBV19 to TRBJ1-1; D remains unclear. Per the germline V gene, CDR1 is LNHDA and CDR2 is SQIVND (reference sequence). The CDR3 totals 13 residues. V was clipped by 1 base and J by 1 base, with 4 bases between them.

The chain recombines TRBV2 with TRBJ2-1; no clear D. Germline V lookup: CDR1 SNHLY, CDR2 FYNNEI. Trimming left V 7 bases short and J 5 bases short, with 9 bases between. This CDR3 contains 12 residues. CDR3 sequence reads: CASTSSHNEQFF. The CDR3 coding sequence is TGTGCCAGCACCTCAAGCCACAATGAGCAGTTCTTC.